The T cell receptor (beta chain) under discussion was sequenced for a study of CD8 T cells in ankylosing spondylitis. Study results and caveats: What appeared characteristic of ankylosing spondylitis blood was a TCR beta motif of several highly homologous variants. Past studies reported some motif variants in reactive arthritis synovial fluid and blood.

V was cut by 3 bases and J by 1 base, with 9 bases left in between. CDR1 MNHNS and CDR2 SASEGT come from the germline V gene. The CDR3 totals 14 residues. Molecular-barcoded quantitative 5'-RACE produced these TCR beta libraries. TCRdb reprocessed the 5' RACE reads via MiXCR and lists one record per CDR3 protein. The sample contains 700,000 to 850,000 distinct CDR3 sequences, about 12% of which appear only once. This clonotype turned up a few times. Antigen unknown. This clonotype was obtained from a male donor with ankylosing spondylitis. V usage is TRBV6-1 and J usage is TRBJ1-1, with D tentatively TRBD1 (5 bases). The sequenced material came from blood, either unsorted or a sorted T cell fraction (not recorded which). The CDR3, as DNA: TGTGCCAGCAGTGAGCCCGGGGGGAACACTGAAGCTTTCTTT. It yields the protein CASSEPGGNTEAFF.